These 29 T cell receptor beta chains originate from one sample sequenced in a study of CXCR3-negative and CXCR3-positive naive CD8 T cells. Antigens of these TCRs are unknown. The TRB cDNA libraries were prepared by 5' RACE with UMI labels. Reanalyzing the 5' RACE reads, TCRdb keeps one entry per CDR3 protein, without DNA. This sample's table has tens of thousands of distinct CDR3 sequences. The study's findings and limits: Compared with CXCR3-negative naive cells, CXCR3-positive naive cells showed more hydrophobic TRB CDR3s.

The source material was naive CXCR3+ CD8+ T cells from blood. The subset denotes: CD45RO-CCR7+CD27+CD95- naive CD8+ T cells expressing CXCR3 (TNR3+). The source is a human donor in good health. Some clones in this sample may be carry-over from other donors' samples.

The chain employs TRBV11-2 and TRBJ1-1. From germline, CDR1 is SGHAT and CDR2 FQNNGV. The CDR3 covers 13 residues. This chain's CDR3 is CASSFVLNTEAFF.

This chain links TRBV6-2 or TRBV6-3 with TRBJ2-1; TCRdb outputs TRBD1, but without DNA this stays unchecked. Germline CDR1 is MNHEY and CDR2 is SVGEGT. The length of the CDR3 is 15 residues. The chain's CDR3 is CASSHQAGASDEQFF.

The chain combines TRBV28 with TRBJ1-1. The CDR3 has 13 amino acids. Germline loops: CDR1 MDHEN, CDR2 SYDVKM. CDR3 loop: CASSFPNLGEAFF.

This chain joins TRBV20-1 and TRBJ2-7; without DNA, the TCRdb call of TRBD1 cannot be checked. CDR1 and CDR2 from the germline V gene are DFQATT and SNEGSKA (reference sequence). The CDR3 covers 13 residues. This CDR3 is CSARVRADYEQYF.

The V gene is TRBV6-2 or TRBV6-3, the J gene TRBJ2-7; TCRdb designates TRBD1, a call that cannot be tested without DNA. Germline-derived CDR1 and CDR2 are MNHEY and SVGEGT. The CDR3 sequence is 13 residues long. CDR3 sequence: CASSRAESYEQYF.

The chain joins TRBV20-1 to TRBJ2-7; TCRdb's assignment of TRBD2 cannot be checked, as there is no DNA. CDR3 length: 14 residues. CDR1 DFQATT and CDR2 SNEGSKA come from the germline V gene (reference sequence). CDR3 loop: CSARRLAGPYEQYF.

V is TRBV20-1 and J is TRBJ2-1; absent DNA, TCRdb's TRBD2 call cannot be checked. Germline loops: CDR1 DFQATT, CDR2 SNEGSKA (reference sequence). CDR3 size: 15 residues. CDR3 region: CSAKGLAGDYNEQFF.

This sequence joins TRBV6-1 and TRBJ2-7; lacking DNA, the TRBD1 call made by TCRdb goes unchecked. This CDR3 contains 15 residues. Germline loops: CDR1 MNHNS, CDR2 SASEGT. This chain's CDR3 is CASSYREIRSYEQYF.

The V and J genes are TRBV29-1 and TRBJ1-1. Germline V gene data show CDR1 as SQVTM and CDR2 as ANQGSEA. This CDR3 is 14 amino acids long. The CDR3 sequence: CSVPGDYMNTEAFF.

The J gene is TRBJ1-2, the V gene TRBV25-1. This CDR3 spans 13 amino acids. The germline V gene has CDR1 MGHDK and CDR2 SYGVNS. CDR3 sequence: CASSAAENYGYTF.

The chain has TRBV5-6 and TRBJ2-7. Germline-derived CDR1 and CDR2 are SGHDT and YYEEEE. There are 13 residues in the CDR3. The CDR3 is CASSLAVDYEQYF.

The chain links TRBV13 to TRBJ2-7; TCRdb lists TRBD1, though no DNA is available to test this call. Germline CDR1 and CDR2: PRHDT and FYEKMQ (reference sequence). CDR3 size: 12 residues. The CDR3 loop reads CASSRTVYEQYF.

The chain recombines TRBV3-1 with TRBJ2-1; TCRdb names TRBD2, which stays unverified in the absence of DNA. There are 17 residues in the CDR3. Looked up from germline, CDR1 is LGHDT and CDR2 is YNNKEL (reference sequence). CDR3 sequence: CASSHGGLAGGPGEQFF.

V usage is TRBV7-8 and J usage is TRBJ1-2; TCRdb proposes TRBD1, but this gene call is untestable without DNA. Germline CDR1 reads SGHVS; CDR2 reads FQNEAQ. The CDR3 consists of 14 residues. CDR3 region: CASSLIGTKKGYTF. Together with reference TRBV7-8 and TRBJ1-2, the CDR3 gives the full variable domain: GAGVSQSPRYKVAKRGQDVALRCDPISGHVSLFWYQQALGQGPEFLTYFQNEAQLDKSGLPSDRFFAERPEGSVSTLKIQRTQQEDSAVYLCASSLIGTKKGYTFGSGTRLTVV.

This chain connects TRBV7-3 to TRBJ2-2; TCRdb's assignment of TRBD1 cannot be checked, as there is no DNA. The length of the CDR3 is 14 residues. CDR1 SGHTA and CDR2 FQGTGA come from the germline V gene. The CDR3 spells CASSWTADTGELFF. Full variable domain (outside the CDR3, taken from reference TRBV7-3 and TRBJ2-2): GAGVSQTPSNKVTEKGKYVELRCDPISGHTALYWYRQSLGQGPEFLIYFQGTGAADDSGLPNDRFFAVRPEGSVSTLKIQRTERGDSAVYLCASSWTADTGELFFGEGSRLTVL.

The chain employs TRBV28 and TRBJ2-2; the TCRdb D gene call, TRBD1, has no DNA to confirm it. This CDR3 is 14 amino acids long. The germline V gene encodes CDR1 MDHEN and CDR2 SYDVKM. The CDR3 loop reads CASKTGGSGGELFF.

The chain couples TRBV20-1 to TRBJ2-7; without DNA, the TCRdb call of TRBD2 cannot be checked. The CDR3 has 15 amino acids. CDR1 and CDR2 from the germline V gene are DFQATT and SNEGSKA (reference sequence). This CDR3 reads CSATELAGSSYEQYF.

The V call is TRBV4-1, the J call TRBJ2-7; the D call of TRBD2 rests on TCRdb alone, since no DNA is present to check it. CDR3 length: 16 residues. The V gene's germline CDR1 is MGHRA and CDR2 YSYEKL. The CDR3 sequence: CASSRGLAGGPYEQYF.

This chain joins TRBV3-1 and TRBJ2-7; TCRdb selects TRBD1, and the lack of DNA leaves this call unchecked. Germline assignment: CDR1 LGHDT and CDR2 YNNKEL (reference sequence). CDR3 length: 15 residues. The CDR3 is CASSPGQGAFYEQYF.

The chain joins TRBV4-3 to TRBJ2-2; TCRdb proposes TRBD2, but this gene call is untestable without DNA. The CDR3 sequence is 16 residues long. Germline V gene lookup returns CDR1 LGHNA and CDR2 YSLEER. This chain's CDR3 is CASSQDLTQSYGELFF.

This rearrangement joins TRBV28 to TRBJ1-5; TCRdb's D call of TRBD1 is untestable without DNA. The CDR3 extends over 15 amino acids. Germline V gives CDR1 MDHEN, CDR2 SYDVKM. The CDR3 loop is CASSWGRDTHQPQHF.

The chain recombines TRBV7-3 with TRBJ2-3; there is no DNA to check the TCRdb D call of TRBD2. Germline CDR1 reads SGHTA; CDR2 reads FQGTGA. The CDR3 consists of 14 residues. The CDR3 sequence: CASSGSGMPDTQYF.

This chain joins TRBV6-5 and TRBJ2-5; the D call of TRBD2 rests on TCRdb alone, since no DNA is present to check it. CDR1 and CDR2 (germline): MNHEY, SVGAGI. CDR3 length equals 15 residues. CDR3 in amino acids: CASSSSTGPQETQYF.

The chain employs TRBV29-1 and TRBJ2-7. This CDR3 region has 13 residues. Germline lookup yields CDR1 SQVTM and CDR2 ANQGSEA. This CDR3 reads CSVEGEKDYEQYF.

CDR3 protein: CASGSEPNTGELFF. The chain is built from TRBV7-3 and TRBJ2-2. This CDR3 is built from 14 residues. Germline V lookup: CDR1 SGHTA, CDR2 FQGTGA.

The chain employs TRBV14 and TRBJ2-7. The CDR3 extends over 14 amino acids. CDR1 and CDR2 (germline): SGHDN, FVKESK. CDR3 residues: CASSQVGGYYEQYF. Filled out from reference TRBV14 and TRBJ2-7, the complete variable domain reads EAGVTQFPSHSVIEKGQTVTLRCDPISGHDNLYWYRRVMGKEIKFLLHFVKESKQDESGMPNNRFLAERTGGTYSTLKVQPAELEDSGVYFCASSQVGGYYEQYFGPGTRLTVT.

The genes are TRBV29-1 and TRBJ2-4; TCRdb lists TRBD2, though no DNA is available to test this call. This CDR3 has 15 amino acids. Germline V gene lookup returns CDR1 SQVTM and CDR2 ANQGSEA. CDR3 loop: CSVEDEASGRTIQYF.

The chain is built from TRBV4-1 and TRBJ2-7. The CDR3 spans 15 residues. Germline V gene sequence: CDR1 MGHRA, CDR2 YSYEKL. CDR3 residues: CASSHEGQGSYEQYF.

The CDR3 protein is CASSQEVRGKDEQYF. V and J are TRBV3-1 and TRBJ2-7; the D call from TCRdb, TRBD1, cannot be confirmed without DNA. The germline V gene has CDR1 LGHDT and CDR2 YNNKEL (reference sequence). This CDR3 has 15 residues.